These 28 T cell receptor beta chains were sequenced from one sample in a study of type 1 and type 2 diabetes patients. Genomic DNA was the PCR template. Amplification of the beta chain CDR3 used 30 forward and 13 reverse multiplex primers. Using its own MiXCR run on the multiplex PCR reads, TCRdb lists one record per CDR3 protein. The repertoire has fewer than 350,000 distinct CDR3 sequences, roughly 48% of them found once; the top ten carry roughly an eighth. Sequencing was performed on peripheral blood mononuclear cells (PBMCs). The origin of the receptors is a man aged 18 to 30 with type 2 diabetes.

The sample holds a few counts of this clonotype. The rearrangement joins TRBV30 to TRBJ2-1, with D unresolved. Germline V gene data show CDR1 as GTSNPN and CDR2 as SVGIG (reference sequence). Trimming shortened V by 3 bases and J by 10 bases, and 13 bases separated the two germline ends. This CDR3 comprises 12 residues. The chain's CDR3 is CAWSLDRPEQFF. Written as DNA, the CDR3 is TGTGCCTGGAGCTTGGACCGCCCCGAGCAGTTCTTC.

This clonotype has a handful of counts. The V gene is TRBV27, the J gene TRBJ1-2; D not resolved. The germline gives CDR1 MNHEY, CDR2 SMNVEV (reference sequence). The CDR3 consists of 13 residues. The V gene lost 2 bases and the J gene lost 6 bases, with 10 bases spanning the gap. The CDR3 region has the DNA TGTGCCAGCAGTTTAGGAACTGGAAATGGCTACACCTTC. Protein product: CASSLGTGNGYTF.

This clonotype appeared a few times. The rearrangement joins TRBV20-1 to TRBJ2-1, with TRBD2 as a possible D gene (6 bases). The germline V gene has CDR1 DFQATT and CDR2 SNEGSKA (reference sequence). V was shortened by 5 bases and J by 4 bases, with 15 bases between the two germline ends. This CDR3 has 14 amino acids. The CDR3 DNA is TGCAGTGCTTTGGTTAGCGGTTCATACAATGAGCAGTTCTTC. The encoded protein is CSALVSGSYNEQFF.

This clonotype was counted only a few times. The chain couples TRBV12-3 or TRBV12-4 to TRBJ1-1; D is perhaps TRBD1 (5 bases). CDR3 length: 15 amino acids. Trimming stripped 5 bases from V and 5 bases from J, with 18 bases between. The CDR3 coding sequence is TGTGCCAGCAGTGGTGGCCTCGGGGGTTCGACTGAAGCTTTCTTT. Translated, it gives CASSGGLGGSTEAFF.

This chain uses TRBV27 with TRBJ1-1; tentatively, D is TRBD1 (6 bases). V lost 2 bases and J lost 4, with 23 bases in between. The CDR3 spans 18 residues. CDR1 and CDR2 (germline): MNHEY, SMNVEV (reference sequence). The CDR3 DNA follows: TGTGCCAGCAGTTTAGGTGATGTAGGAGGGGGGGCGGGCACTGAAGCTTTCTTT. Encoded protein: CASSLGDVGGGAGTEAFF.

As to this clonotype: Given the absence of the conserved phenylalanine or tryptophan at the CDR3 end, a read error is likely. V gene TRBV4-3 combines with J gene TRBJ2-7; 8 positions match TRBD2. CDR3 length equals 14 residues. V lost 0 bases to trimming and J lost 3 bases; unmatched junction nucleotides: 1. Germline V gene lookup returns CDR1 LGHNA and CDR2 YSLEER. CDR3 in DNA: TGCGCCAGCAGCCAAGAAAGCGGGGGCTACGAGCAGTACCTC. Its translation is CASSQESGGYEQYL.

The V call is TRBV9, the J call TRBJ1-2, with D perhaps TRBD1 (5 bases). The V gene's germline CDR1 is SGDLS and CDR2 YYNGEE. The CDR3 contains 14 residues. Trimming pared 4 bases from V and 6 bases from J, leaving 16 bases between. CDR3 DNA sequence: TGTGCCAGCAGCCTCGAAGGGGCGCAAGATGGCTACACCTTC. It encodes CASSLEGAQDGYTF. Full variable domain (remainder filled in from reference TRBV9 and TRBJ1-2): DSGVTQTPKHLITATGQRVTLRCSPRSGDLSVYWYQQSLDQGLQFLIQYYNGEERAKGNILERFSAQQFPDLHSELNLSSLELGDSALYFCASSLEGAQDGYTFGSGTRLTVV.

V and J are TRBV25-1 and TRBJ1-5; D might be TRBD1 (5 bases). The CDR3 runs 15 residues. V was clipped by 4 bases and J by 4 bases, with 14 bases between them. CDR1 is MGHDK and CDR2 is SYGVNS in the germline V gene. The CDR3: CASSGFSSGNQPQHF. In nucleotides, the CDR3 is TGTGCCAGCAGTGGCTTCTCTTCAGGGAATCAGCCCCAGCATTTT.

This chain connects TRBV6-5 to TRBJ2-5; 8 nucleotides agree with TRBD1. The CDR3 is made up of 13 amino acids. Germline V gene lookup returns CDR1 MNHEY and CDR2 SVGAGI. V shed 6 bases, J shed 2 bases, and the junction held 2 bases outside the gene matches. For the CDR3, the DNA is TGTGCCAGCAGGAGGGACAGGCAAGAGACCCAGTACTTC. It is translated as CASRRDRQETQYF.

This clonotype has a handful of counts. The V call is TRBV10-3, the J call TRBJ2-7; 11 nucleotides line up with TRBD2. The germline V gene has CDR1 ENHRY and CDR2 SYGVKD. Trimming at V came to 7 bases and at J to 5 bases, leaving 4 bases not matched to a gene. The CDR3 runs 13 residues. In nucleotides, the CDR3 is TGTGCCATCATGGTAGCGGGAGGGGACGAGCAGTACTTC. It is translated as CAIMVAGGDEQYF.

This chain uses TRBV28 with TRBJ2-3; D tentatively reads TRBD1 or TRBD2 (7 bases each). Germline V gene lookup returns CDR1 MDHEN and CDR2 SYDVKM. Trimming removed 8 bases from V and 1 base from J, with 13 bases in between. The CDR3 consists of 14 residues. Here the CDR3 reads CASWGGTGTDTQYF. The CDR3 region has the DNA TGTGCCAGCTGGGGGGGGACAGGCACAGATACGCAGTATTTT.

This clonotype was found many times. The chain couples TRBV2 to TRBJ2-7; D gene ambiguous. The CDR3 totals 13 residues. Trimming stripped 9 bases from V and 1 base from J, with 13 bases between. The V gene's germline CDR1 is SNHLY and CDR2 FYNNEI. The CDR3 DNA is TGTGCCAGTCGGCCCCAGGCGTCCTACGAGCAGTACTTC. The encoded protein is CASRPQASYEQYF.

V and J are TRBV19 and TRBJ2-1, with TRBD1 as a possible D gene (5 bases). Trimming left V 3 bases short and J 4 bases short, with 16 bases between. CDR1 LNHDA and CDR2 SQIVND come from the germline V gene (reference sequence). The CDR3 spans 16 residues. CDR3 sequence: CASSMVEQGGYNEQFF. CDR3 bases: TGTGCCAGTAGTATGGTCGAGCAGGGCGGATACAATGAGCAGTTCTTC.

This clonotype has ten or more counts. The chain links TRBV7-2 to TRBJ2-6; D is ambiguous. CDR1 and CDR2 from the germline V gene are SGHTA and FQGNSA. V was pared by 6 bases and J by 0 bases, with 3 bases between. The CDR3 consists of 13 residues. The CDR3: CASRTSGANVLTF. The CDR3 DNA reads TGTGCCAGCAGGACCTCTGGGGCCAACGTCCTGACTTTC. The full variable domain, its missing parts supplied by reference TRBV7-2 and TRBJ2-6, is GAGVSQSPSNKVTEKGKDVELRCDPISGHTALYWYRQSLGQGLEFLIYFQGNSAPDKSGLPSDRFSAERTGGSVSTLTIQRTQQEDSAVYLCASRTSGANVLTFGAGSRLTVL.

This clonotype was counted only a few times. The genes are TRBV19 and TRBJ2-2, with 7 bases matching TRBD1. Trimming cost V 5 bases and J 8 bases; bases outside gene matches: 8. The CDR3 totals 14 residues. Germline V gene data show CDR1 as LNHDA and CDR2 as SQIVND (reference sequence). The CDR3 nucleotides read TGTGCCAGTAGTGCCCGACAGGGAACAGGGGAGCTGTTTTTT. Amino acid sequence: CASSARQGTGELFF.

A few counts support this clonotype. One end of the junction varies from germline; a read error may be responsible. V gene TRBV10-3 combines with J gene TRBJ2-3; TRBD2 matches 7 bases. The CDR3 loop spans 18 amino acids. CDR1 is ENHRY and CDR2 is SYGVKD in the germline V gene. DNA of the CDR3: TGTGCCTCCTCAAGGTCGGCTCGCGGGGGTTTCAGCACGGATACGCAGTATTTT. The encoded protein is CASSRSARGGFSTDTQYF.

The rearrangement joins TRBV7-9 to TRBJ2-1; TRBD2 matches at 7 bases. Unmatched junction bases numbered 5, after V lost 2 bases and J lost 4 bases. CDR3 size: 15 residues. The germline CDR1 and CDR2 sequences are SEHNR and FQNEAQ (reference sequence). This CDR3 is CASSLIGGRYNEQFF. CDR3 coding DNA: TGTGCCAGCAGCTTAATAGGCGGGAGATACAATGAGCAGTTCTTC.

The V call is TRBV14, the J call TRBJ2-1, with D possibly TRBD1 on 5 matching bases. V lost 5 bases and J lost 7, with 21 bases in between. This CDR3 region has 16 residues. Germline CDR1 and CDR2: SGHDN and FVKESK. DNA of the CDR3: TGTGCCAGCAGCTCCGAAATGGGGCAGGATCGTAATGAGCAGTTCTTC. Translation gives CASSSEMGQDRNEQFF.

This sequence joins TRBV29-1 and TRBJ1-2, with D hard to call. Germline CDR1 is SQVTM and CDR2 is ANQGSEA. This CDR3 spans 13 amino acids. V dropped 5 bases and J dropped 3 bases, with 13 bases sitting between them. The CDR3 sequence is CSVWSELYYGYTF. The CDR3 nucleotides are TGCAGCGTTTGGAGCGAACTATACTATGGCTACACCTTC. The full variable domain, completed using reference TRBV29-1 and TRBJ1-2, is SAVISQKPSRDICQRGTSLTIQCQVDSQVTMMFWYRQQPGQSLTLIATANQGSEATYESGFVIDKFPISRPNLTFSTLTVSNMSPEDSSIYLCSVWSELYYGYTFGSGTRLTVV.

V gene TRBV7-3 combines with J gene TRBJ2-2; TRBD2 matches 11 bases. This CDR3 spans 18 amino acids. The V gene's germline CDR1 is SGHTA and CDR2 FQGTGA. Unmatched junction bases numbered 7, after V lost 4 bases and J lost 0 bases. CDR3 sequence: CASSSTRGLAANTGELFF. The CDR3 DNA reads TGTGCCAGCAGCTCAACCCGGGGACTAGCGGCGAACACCGGGGAGCTGTTTTTT.

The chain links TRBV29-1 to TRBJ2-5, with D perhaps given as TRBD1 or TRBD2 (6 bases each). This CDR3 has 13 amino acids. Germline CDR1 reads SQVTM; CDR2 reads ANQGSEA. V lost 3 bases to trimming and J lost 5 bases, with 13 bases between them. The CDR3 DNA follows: TGCAGCGTTGAGAGACAGGAGGGGGAGACCCAGTACTTC. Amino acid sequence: CSVERQEGETQYF. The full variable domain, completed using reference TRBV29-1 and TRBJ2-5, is SAVISQKPSRDICQRGTSLTIQCQVDSQVTMMFWYRQQPGQSLTLIATANQGSEATYESGFVIDKFPISRPNLTFSTLTVSNMSPEDSSIYLCSVERQEGETQYFGPGTRLLVL.

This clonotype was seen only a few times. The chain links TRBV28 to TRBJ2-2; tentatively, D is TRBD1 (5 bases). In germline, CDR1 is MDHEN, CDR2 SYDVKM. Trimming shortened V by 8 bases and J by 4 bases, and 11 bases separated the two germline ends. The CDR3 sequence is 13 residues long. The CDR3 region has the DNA TGTGCCAGCGGGGCAGGTGCCACCGGGGAGCTGTTTTTT. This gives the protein CASGAGATGELFF.

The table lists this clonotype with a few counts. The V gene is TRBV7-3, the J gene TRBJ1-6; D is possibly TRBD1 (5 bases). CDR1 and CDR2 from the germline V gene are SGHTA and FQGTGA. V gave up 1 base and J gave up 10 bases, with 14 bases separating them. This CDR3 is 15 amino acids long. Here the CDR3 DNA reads TGTGCCAGCAGCTTAATTGGAACAGGTTTATCACCCCTCCACTTT. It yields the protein CASSLIGTGLSPLHF.

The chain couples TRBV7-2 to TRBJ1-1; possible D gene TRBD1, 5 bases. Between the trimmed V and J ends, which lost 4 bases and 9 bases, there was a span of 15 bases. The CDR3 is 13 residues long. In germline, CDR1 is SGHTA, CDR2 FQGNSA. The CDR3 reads CASSSLLGTKAFF. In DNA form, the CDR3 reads TGTGCCAGCAGCTCCTTATTGGGGACTAAAGCTTTCTTT.

CDR3 residues: CASRAQGRGEKLFF. The CDR3 nucleotides are TGTGCCAGCAGGGCTCAGGGTCGGGGCGAAAAACTGTTTTTT. The chain carries TRBV12-3 or TRBV12-4 and TRBJ1-4; D is perhaps TRBD1 (5 bases). Trimming left V 6 bases short and J 8 bases short, with 16 bases between. The CDR3 length is 14 residues.

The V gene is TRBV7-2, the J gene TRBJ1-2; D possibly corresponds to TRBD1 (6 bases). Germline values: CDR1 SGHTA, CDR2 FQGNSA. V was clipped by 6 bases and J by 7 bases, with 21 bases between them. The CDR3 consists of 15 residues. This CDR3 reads CASRAQRTTGSGYTF. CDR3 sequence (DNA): TGTGCCAGCAGAGCTCAAAGAACGACAGGCTCTGGCTACACCTTC.

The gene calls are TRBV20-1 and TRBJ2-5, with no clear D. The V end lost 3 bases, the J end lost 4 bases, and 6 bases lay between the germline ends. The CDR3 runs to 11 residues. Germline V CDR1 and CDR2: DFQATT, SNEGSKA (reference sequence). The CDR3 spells CSARLSETQYF. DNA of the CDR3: TGCAGTGCTAGGCTTTCAGAGACCCAGTACTTC.

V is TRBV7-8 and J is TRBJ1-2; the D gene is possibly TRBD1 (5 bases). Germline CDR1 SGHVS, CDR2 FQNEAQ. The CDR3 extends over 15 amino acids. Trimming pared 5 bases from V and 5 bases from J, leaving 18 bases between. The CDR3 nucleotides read TGTGCCAGCAGCCCGAGGGACGGATGGTCGTATGGCTACACCTTC. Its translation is CASSPRDGWSYGYTF.